The source of this T cell receptor (beta chain) is a study of blood T cell repertoires in COVID-19 (dated by TCRdb to the early 2020s). Regarding the study in general: Collaborator samples came from the United States, Italy and Spain and covered acute and convalescent phases of COVID-19. The prospective study material was composed of cDNA or gDNA derived from T cells, B-cell-depleted T cells, or PBMCs. A freely available public database, intended as a resource for researchers studying the immune response to SARS-CoV-2, is where the repertoires were released. Subjects who had been exposed to COVID-19, were actively infected with it, or had recovered from it provided the deeply sampled blood TCRbeta repertoires that made up the dataset. The samples were drawn from the first 160 participants of the ongoing ImmuneRACE study and from 950 to 1,500 subjects provided by 6 global collaborators. Where HLA class I and class II types were available, the types were taken from metadata supplied by the sample provider, not from assay-based typing. The sample metadata nearly always contained a de-identified subject ID, COVID-19 status, age in years and sex.

The CDR3 goes from the cysteine to the phenylalanine over 14 residues. CDR3 DNA is the only sequence kept; it has 42 bases, read in frame from the first base. The germline V gene yields SGHAT for CDR1 and FQNNGV for CDR2. V is clipped by 7 bases and J by 1 base, and the sequence between their germline boundaries is 10 bases long. TCRbeta CDR3 regions were amplified from genomic DNA using the immunoSEQ Assay, a bias-controlled multiplex PCR. The paper's data handling went like this. Within the assay, amplification of reference gene primers was used to estimate how many nucleated cells each sample contained. To quantify the absolute abundance of each unique TCRbeta CDR3 rearrangement, sequence reads were collapsed and filtered. For each sample, productive Simpson clonality was calculated as the square root of Simpson's diversity index over productive rearrangements. As stored in TCRdb, this immuneACCESS dataset retains in-frame rearrangements with V and J assigned. A fraction of the clones does not appear; measured against another copy, unresolved V genes explain less than half of the discrepancy, and the remainder lacks a known reason. The V and J calls and clone size come from that table; D and trimming were worked out from the DNA. Across this sample there are some 490,000 clones, with about 85% seen only once. The ten largest clonotypes hold 6.5% to 8.5% of the sample.

Participants in the prospective study were enrolled through a virtual design, were aged roughly 18 to 100 years, and lived in about two dozen United States geographic areas. To assign participants to cohorts, the prospective study relied on clinical history that participants themselves reported in a screening survey and a study questionnaire. ImmuneRACE Cohort 3 recovered participants were defined by two consecutive negative NP/OP PCR tests, healthcare professional clearance, or symptom resolution. In the prospective study, mobile phlebotomists collected whole blood, serum and a nasopharyngeal or oropharyngeal swab from each participant. Prospective study participants could optionally give additional blood draws and questionnaires over a 2-month period. Before DNA extraction, prospective study blood samples were shipped either frozen or at room temperature. Overall results and qualifications from the work: Clinical and demographic metadata were provided uncurated, with the amount varying by source and participant.

With respect to this clone: Its antigen specificity is not known. It has no much larger one-base neighbor in the sample; base qualities were not kept.

The sample was PBMCs or T cells enriched from blood (not recorded which). Recombination linked TRBV11-2 to TRBJ2-2, with the D segment identity uncertain. The source of this sequence is an older woman who had recovered from COVID-19. DNA sequence: TGTGCCAGCATCCTAGTGGGGAACACCGGGGAGCTGTTTTTT. Translated, it gives CASILVGNTGELFF.